The next 9 T cell receptor beta chains were all read from a single sample in a study of cytomegalovirus exposure and HLA in healthy donors. Sequenced by immunoSEQ multiplex PCR; TCRdb stores in-frame clones only, minus some. Of 100,000 to 150,000 clones in the sample, roughly 94% were seen once. The source material was PBMCs. All receptors come from a young woman in good health and CMV-seronegative.

The chain recombines TRBV18 with TRBJ2-2; 7 nucleotides match TRBD1. V shed 0 bases and J 5 bases; nucleotides not matched to a gene: 12. Looked up from germline, CDR1 is KGHSH and CDR2 is LQKENI. The CDR3 loop spans 18 amino acids. Here the CDR3 reads CASSPPNRGSVWTGELFF. CDR3 nucleotides: TGTGCCAGCTCACCACCTAACAGGGGTTCCGTTTGGACCGGGGAGCTGTTTTTT.

J is TRBJ1-3 and V is TRBV18; D gene uncertain. Germline CDR1 KGHSH, CDR2 LQKENI. The CDR3 runs to 16 residues. Trimming stripped 3 bases from V and 0 bases from J, with 12 bases between. The CDR3 loop is CASSPPGPFSGNTIYF. Here the CDR3 DNA reads TGTGCCAGCTCACCGCCGGGTCCCTTCTCTGGAAACACCATATATTTT.

This chain uses TRBV28 with TRBJ1-6; a weak D match, TRBD1 (5 bases). Germline V lookup: CDR1 MDHEN, CDR2 SYDVKM. The CDR3 contains 13 residues. V was cut by 6 bases and J by 14 bases, with 17 bases left in between. In DNA, the CDR3 is TGTGCCAGCAGATCAGGGACTATCGGGACCCTCCACTTT. Amino acids: CASRSGTIGTLHF. The full variable domain, in which reference TRBV28 and TRBJ1-6 provide the parts outside the CDR3, is DVKVTQSSRYLVKRTGEKVFLECVQDMDHENMFWYRQDPGLGLRLIYFSYDVKMKEKGDIPEGYSVSREKKERFSLILESASTNQTSMYLCASRSGTIGTLHFGNGTRLTVT.

The chain combines TRBV6-6 with TRBJ2-7; D is unresolved. This CDR3 region has 13 residues. Between the trimmed V and J ends, which lost 2 bases and 2 bases, there was a span of 7 bases. Germline-derived CDR1 and CDR2 are MNHNY and SVGAGI (reference sequence). As DNA, the CDR3 is TGTGCCAGCAGTTACCGACAAGCCTACGAGCAGTACTTC. This translates into CASSYRQAYEQYF.

The V gene is TRBV6-5, the J gene TRBJ2-7; D remains ambiguous. This CDR3 contains 12 residues. V lost 2 bases and J 5 bases, leaving 7 bases between the germline ends. Germline V lookup: CDR1 MNHEY, CDR2 SVGAGI. The CDR3 is CASSYLGDEQYF. The CDR3 nucleotides are TGTGCCAGCAGTTACCTCGGAGACGAGCAGTACTTC.

The V and J genes are TRBV10-3 and TRBJ1-6; maybe TRBD1 (6 bases). The V end was cut by 6 bases, the J end by 6 bases, with 9 bases between. The germline V gene encodes CDR1 ENHRY and CDR2 SYGVKD. The CDR3 is made up of 13 amino acids. In DNA form, the CDR3 reads TGTGCCATCAGGGACAGTTTTAATTCACCCCTCCACTTT. It is translated as CAIRDSFNSPLHF.

This clone showed up just once. This sequence joins TRBV13 and TRBJ1-2, with no clear D. CDR3 length equals 13 residues. In germline, CDR1 is PRHDT, CDR2 FYEKMQ (reference sequence). The germline V and J ends were trimmed by 5 bases and 14 bases, with 21 bases remaining between them. The chain's CDR3 is CASSETNSGSGTF. CDR3 nucleotide sequence: TGTGCCAGCAGCGAAACTAACTCCGGGAGTGGAACCTTC.

V and J are TRBV28 and TRBJ2-7, with D perhaps TRBD1 (7 bases). Germline V gene sequence: CDR1 MDHEN, CDR2 SYDVKM. Between the trimmed V and J ends, which lost 6 bases and 3 bases, there was a span of 12 bases. The CDR3 runs to 13 residues. CDR3 sequence: CASRAGQNYEQYF. For the CDR3, the DNA is TGTGCCAGCAGGGCGGGACAGAACTACGAGCAGTACTTC.

This clone came up once. The chain uses TRBV6-1 and TRBJ2-7, with 11 nucleotides matching TRBD1. The CDR3 runs to 15 residues. V trimming: 6 bases; J trimming: 1 base; junction bases outside the gene matches: 5. The V gene's germline CDR1 is MNHNS and CDR2 SASEGT. This chain's CDR3 is CASRMGQGGSYEQYF. The DNA of the CDR3 is TGTGCCAGCAGGATGGGACAGGGGGGTTCCTACGAGCAGTACTTC.